One sample yielded the 25 T cell receptor beta chains listed below, sequenced in a study of a mutant IDH1 vaccine in newly diagnosed glioma. Assay: immunoSEQ multiplex PCR; the TCRdb copy retains only in-frame clones and omits some. The profile shows 35,000 to 55,000 clones, roughly 79% of them singletons. Time point of the sample: week 35, safety follow-up. Mutant IDH1 20-mer peptide, at 300 ug, made up each vaccine dose, with topical imiquimod. These receptors are not linked to any known antigen. The sequencing here drew on PBMCs, taken from a glioma patient whose treatment included an IDH1 peptide vaccine. The receptors were gathered from a woman between 35 and 50 years old with glioma. Some clones in this sample may be carry-over from other donors' samples.

The chain employs TRBV7-6 and TRBJ1-5, with D unclear. The CDR3 is 15 amino acids. V was shortened by 1 base and J by 1 base, with 8 bases between the two germline ends. The germline V gene encodes CDR1 SGHVS and CDR2 FNYEAQ. CDR3 in DNA: TGTGCCAGCAGCTTAGTAGGCGGGAGCAATCAGCCCCAGCATTTT. It translates to CASSLVGGSNQPQHF.

This chain joins TRBV6-1 and TRBJ2-7; 7 positions match TRBD1. V shed 6 bases and J 5 bases; nucleotides not matched to a gene: 7. The length of the CDR3 is 13 residues. CDR1 is MNHNS and CDR2 is SASEGT in the germline V gene. The CDR3 here is CASSLTGAHEQYF. The DNA of the CDR3 is TGTGCCAGCAGCCTTACAGGGGCTCACGAGCAGTACTTC.

This clone came up once. The V gene is TRBV1, the J gene TRBJ2-3. TRBV1 is described as a pseudogene. CDR3 length: 14 amino acids. CDR3 in amino acids: CTSSLTGAEDTQYF. CDR3 nucleotide sequence: TGCACCAGCAGCCTCACCGGGGCCGAGGATACGCAGTATTTT.

This chain connects TRBV15 to TRBJ2-3; 10 nucleotides align to TRBD1. This CDR3 has 15 residues. J gave up 0 bases and V 7 bases, and 4 bases lay outside the gene matches. Per germline, CDR1 LNHNV and CDR2 YYDKDF (reference sequence). This CDR3 reads CATKTGGLSTDTQYF. As DNA, the CDR3 is TGTGCCACCAAGACAGGGGGCCTTAGCACAGATACGCAGTATTTT.

The genes are TRBV9 and TRBJ2-1, with 7 bases that match TRBD1. Germline CDR1 and CDR2: SGDLS and YYNGEE. This CDR3 is built from 14 residues. The junction had 8 bases not matched to a gene; V was cut back by 3 bases and J by 8 bases. The CDR3 loop is CASSARQGSHEQFF. The DNA for the CDR3 is TGTGCCAGCAGCGCCCGACAGGGCAGCCATGAGCAGTTCTTC.

The chain recombines TRBV29-1 with TRBJ2-2; no definite D call. Germline CDR1 is SQVTM and CDR2 is ANQGSEA. The CDR3 consists of 12 residues. V shed 3 bases and J shed 3 bases, with 5 bases lying between them. The CDR3 nucleotides are TGCAGCGTTGACCGGGACACCGGGGAGCTGTTTTTT. Protein sequence: CSVDRDTGELFF.

This clone was seen just once. The CDR3 protein is CASSWGTALSYEQYF. The DNA for the CDR3 is TGCGCCAGCAGCTGGGGGACAGCCCTCTCCTACGAGCAGTACTTC. This rearrangement joins TRBV5-1 to TRBJ2-7; TRBD1 matches at 7 bases. V gave up 3 bases and J gave up 0 bases; unmatched junction bases: 6. Germline CDR1 is SGHRS and CDR2 is YFSETQ. This CDR3 is 15 amino acids long.

The chain recombines TRBV14 with TRBJ1-1; no firm D call. Trimming removed 1 base at V and 2 bases at J, with 11 bases between. The CDR3 is 15 residues long. CDR1 is SGHDN, CDR2 FVKESK, per germline. CDR3 sequence reads: CASSQGRGLNTEAFF. The CDR3 region has the DNA TGTGCCAGCAGCCAAGGTCGCGGTTTAAACACTGAAGCTTTCTTT.

The V call is TRBV7-2, the J call TRBJ2-6; D is possibly TRBD1 or TRBD2 (7 bases each). V lost 1 base, J lost 0 bases, and 13 bases lay in between. The germline gives CDR1 SGHTA, CDR2 FQGNSA. This CDR3 region has 18 residues. The CDR3 DNA follows: TGTGCCAGCAGCTTAGAGGGGGCGGGGGCCTCTGGGGCCAACGTCCTGACTTTC. Protein product: CASSLEGAGASGANVLTF. Supplemented by reference TRBV7-2 and TRBJ2-6, the full variable domain reads GAGVSQSPSNKVTEKGKDVELRCDPISGHTALYWYRQSLGQGLEFLIYFQGNSAPDKSGLPSDRFSAERTGGSVSTLTIQRTQQEDSAVYLCASSLEGAGASGANVLTFGAGSRLTVL.

This rearrangement joins TRBV14 to TRBJ2-6; D is perhaps TRBD1 (6 bases). CDR3 length: 17 amino acids. CDR1 is SGHDN and CDR2 is FVKESK in the germline V gene. Trimming removed 3 bases at V and 0 bases at J, with 12 bases between. CDR3 sequence (DNA): TGTGCCAGCAGCCAGACAGGTTTTGACTCTGGGGCCAACGTCCTGACTTTC. Translating gives CASSQTGFDSGANVLTF.

There are a few counts of this clone. The chain carries TRBV25-1 and TRBJ1-5; 7 bases align to TRBD1. CDR1 is MGHDK and CDR2 is SYGVNS in the germline V gene. CDR3 length: 14 residues. V shed 3 bases and J 3 bases; nucleotides not matched to a gene: 2. The DNA for the CDR3 is TGTGCCAGCAGTGAGACAGGGCTCAATCAGCCCCAGCATTTT. Translation gives CASSETGLNQPQHF.

V and J are TRBV6-1 and TRBJ1-2; a possible D gene is TRBD1 (6 bases). Germline CDR1 reads MNHNS; CDR2 reads SASEGT. The CDR3 length is 14 residues. The V end lost 4 bases, the J end lost 13 bases, and 22 bases lay between the germline ends. This CDR3 is CASSARGYTVPPTF. The CDR3 DNA sequence: TGTGCCAGCAGTGCAAGGGGGTACACCGTACCTCCCACCTTC.

This clone was found a few times. The chain combines TRBV7-2 with TRBJ2-2, with D unresolved. Trimming took 0 bases from V and 7 from J, leaving 6 bases between them. The CDR3 spans 13 residues. Germline loops: CDR1 SGHTA, CDR2 FQGNSA. CDR3 protein: CASSLASNGELFF. In DNA, the CDR3 is TGTGCCAGCAGCTTAGCGTCTAACGGGGAGCTGTTTTTT.

The V call is TRBV27, the J call TRBJ1-5, with 7 nucleotides matching TRBD1. Germline V gives CDR1 MNHEY, CDR2 SMNVEV (reference sequence). V gave up 5 bases and J gave up 1 base; unmatched junction bases: 5. The CDR3 consists of 15 residues. The CDR3 sequence: CASSTGDRSNQPQHF. The CDR3, as DNA: TGTGCCAGCAGTACAGGGGATCGAAGCAATCAGCCCCAGCATTTT.

This chain joins TRBV16 and TRBJ1-5; D unresolved. Germline V gives CDR1 KGHSY, CDR2 FQNENV. The CDR3 is 13 amino acids. V shed 3 bases and J shed 4 bases, with 7 bases lying between them. CDR3 protein: CASSQILNQPQHF. The CDR3 nucleotides are TGTGCCAGCAGCCAGATCCTAAATCAGCCCCAGCATTTT. The full variable domain, in which reference TRBV16 and TRBJ1-5 provide the parts outside the CDR3, is GEEVAQTPKHLVRGEGQKAKLYCAPIKGHSYVFWYQQVLKNEFKFLISFQNENVFDETGMPKERFSAKCLPNSPCSLEIQATKLEDSAVYFCASSQILNQPQHFGDGTRLSIL.

The CDR3 nucleotides are TGTGCCAGCAGCTTCGGTGCGGGGGGGAGCACAGATACGCAGTATTTT. The encoded protein is CASSFGAGGSTDTQYF. V and J are TRBV7-2 and TRBJ2-3; the match to TRBD2 covers 9 bases. The CDR3 covers 16 residues. CDR1 is SGHTA, CDR2 FQGNSA, per germline. V shed 3 bases, J shed 0 bases, and the junction held 4 bases outside the gene matches.

This clone has just a few counts. This chain joins TRBV28 and TRBJ1-2, with TRBD1 matching over 7 bases. Germline V lookup: CDR1 MDHEN, CDR2 SYDVKM. V shed 3 bases and J 8 bases; nucleotides not matched to a gene: 12. This CDR3 is 15 amino acids long. The CDR3 DNA follows: TGTGCCAGCAGTTTGGGGGACAGTTTCCTCTGGGGCTACACCTTC. It yields the protein CASSLGDSFLWGYTF.

The rearrangement uses TRBV5-1 and TRBJ1-2; 8 nucleotides line up with TRBD1. The V gene's germline CDR1 is SGHRS and CDR2 YFSETQ. V trimming: 4 bases; J trimming: 6 bases; junction bases outside the gene matches: 8. The CDR3 consists of 14 residues. Here the CDR3 DNA reads TGCGCCAGCAGCATGACAGGGGCCTCCAATGGCTACACCTTC. Amino acids: CASSMTGASNGYTF.

CDR3 DNA: TGTGCCAGCAGCTTAAAGGGTGGGGGCAATCAGCCCCAGCATTTT. Its protein is CASSLKGGGNQPQHF. This chain links TRBV7-9 with TRBJ1-5; D gene unclear. The CDR3 runs 15 residues. Per the germline V gene, CDR1 is SEHNR and CDR2 is FQNEAQ (reference sequence). With 2 bases removed from V and 2 bases from J, the gap between germline ends came to 10 bases.

The chain recombines TRBV7-6 with TRBJ1-6; maybe TRBD1 (6 bases). V lost 5 bases to trimming and J lost 7 bases, with 15 bases between them. Germline V gene sequence: CDR1 SGHVS, CDR2 FNYEAQ. The CDR3 totals 15 residues. As DNA, the CDR3 is TGTGCCAGCAGCCCAGTGGGGGGCTCAAATTCACCCCTCCACTTT. It yields the protein CASSPVGGSNSPLHF. The variable domain in full, with the rest retrieved from reference TRBV7-6 and TRBJ1-6, is GAGVSQSPRYKVTKRGQDVALRCDPISGHVSLYWYRQALGQGPEFLTYFNYEAQQDKSGLPNDRFSAERPEGSISTLTIQRTEQRDSAMYRCASSPVGGSNSPLHFGNGTRLTVT.

The chain has TRBV27 and TRBJ2-1, with D unresolved. Trimming removed 8 bases at V and 1 base at J, with 12 bases between. The CDR3 is 14 amino acids. Germline CDR1 is MNHEY and CDR2 is SMNVEV (reference sequence). The CDR3 DNA is TGTGCCAGCCTGGCGAAAGGGTCCTACAATGAGCAGTTCTTC. It translates to CASLAKGSYNEQFF.

V is TRBV20-1 and J is TRBJ2-1, with D possibly being TRBD1 (5 bases). The CDR3 covers 10 residues. CDR1 and CDR2 from the germline V gene are DFQATT and SNEGSKA (reference sequence). The V end lost 5 bases, the J end lost 7 bases, and 6 bases lay between the germline ends. CDR3 sequence reads: CSAYRNEQFF. The CDR3 nucleotides read TGCAGTGCTTACAGGAATGAGCAGTTCTTC.

The genes are TRBV6-1 and TRBJ2-1; TRBD2 matches at 10 bases. This CDR3 has 18 amino acids. The germline CDR1 and CDR2 sequences are MNHNS and SASEGT. Trimming cost V 6 bases and J 5 bases; bases outside gene matches: 16. The CDR3 protein is CASSETGLAAKWDNEQFF. In DNA form, the CDR3 reads TGTGCCAGCAGCGAAACCGGACTAGCGGCAAAGTGGGACAATGAGCAGTTCTTC.

The chain employs TRBV7-2 and TRBJ2-3; 14 positions agree with TRBD2. The CDR3 totals 16 residues. V shed 5 bases, J shed 3 bases, and the junction held 4 bases outside the gene matches. Germline-derived CDR1 and CDR2 are SGHTA and FQGNSA. CDR3 loop: CASSARLAGGTDTQYF. In DNA, the CDR3 is TGTGCCAGCAGCGCCCGACTAGCGGGGGGGACAGATACGCAGTATTTT.

The J gene is TRBJ2-7, the V gene TRBV28, with 8 positions matching TRBD1. This CDR3 region has 14 residues. CDR1 and CDR2 (germline): MDHEN, SYDVKM. J gave up 5 bases and V 6 bases, and 9 bases lay outside the gene matches. The CDR3 nucleotides read TGTGCCAGCAGCCAGGACAGGGTTAGCGACGAGCAGTACTTC. Protein product: CASSQDRVSDEQYF.